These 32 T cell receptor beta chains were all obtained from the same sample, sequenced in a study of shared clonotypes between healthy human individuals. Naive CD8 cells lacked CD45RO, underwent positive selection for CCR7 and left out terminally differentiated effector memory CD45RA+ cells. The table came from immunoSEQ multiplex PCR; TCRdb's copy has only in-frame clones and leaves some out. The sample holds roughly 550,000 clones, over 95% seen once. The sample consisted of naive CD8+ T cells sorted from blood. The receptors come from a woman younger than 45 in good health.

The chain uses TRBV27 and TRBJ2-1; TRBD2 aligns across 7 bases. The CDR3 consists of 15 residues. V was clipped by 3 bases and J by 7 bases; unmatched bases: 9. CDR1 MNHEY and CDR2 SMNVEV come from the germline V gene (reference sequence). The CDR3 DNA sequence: TGTGCCAGCAGTTTGTTCACTAGCGCGGGAAATGAGCAGTTCTTC. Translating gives CASSLFTSAGNEQFF.

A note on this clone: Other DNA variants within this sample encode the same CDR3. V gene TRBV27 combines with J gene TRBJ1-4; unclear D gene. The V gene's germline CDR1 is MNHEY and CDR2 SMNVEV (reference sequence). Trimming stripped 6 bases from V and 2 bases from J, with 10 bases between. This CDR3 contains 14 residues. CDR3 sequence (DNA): TGTGCCAGCAGCCCCCGGGCTACTAATGAAAAACTGTTTTTT. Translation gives CASSPRATNEKLFF.

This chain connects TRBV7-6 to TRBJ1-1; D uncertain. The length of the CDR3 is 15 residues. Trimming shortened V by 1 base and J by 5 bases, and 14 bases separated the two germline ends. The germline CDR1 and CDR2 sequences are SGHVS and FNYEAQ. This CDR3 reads CASSLVWGEGTEAFF. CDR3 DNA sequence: TGTGCCAGCAGCTTAGTATGGGGAGAGGGTACTGAAGCTTTCTTT.

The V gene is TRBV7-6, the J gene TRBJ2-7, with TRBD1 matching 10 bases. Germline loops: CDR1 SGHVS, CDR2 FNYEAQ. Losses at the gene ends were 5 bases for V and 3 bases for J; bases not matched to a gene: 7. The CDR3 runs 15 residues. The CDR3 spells CASSPGTGEFYEQYF. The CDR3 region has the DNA TGTGCCAGCAGCCCAGGGACAGGGGAATTCTACGAGCAGTACTTC.

CDR3 DNA sequence: TGTGCCAGCAGCTACATTAGCGGGCCAGACAATGAGCAGTTCTTC. It codes for CASSYISGPDNEQFF. V gene TRBV11-2 combines with J gene TRBJ2-1; the match to TRBD2 covers 7 bases. Germline loops: CDR1 SGHAT, CDR2 FQNNGV. V lost 4 bases to trimming and J lost 5 bases; unmatched junction nucleotides: 8. The CDR3 is made up of 15 amino acids. Using reference TRBV11-2 and TRBJ2-1 for the parts outside the CDR3, the full variable domain is EAGVAQSPRYKIIEKRQSVAFWCNPISGHATLYWYQQILGQGPKLLIQFQNNGVVDDSQLPKDRFSAERLKGVDSTLKIQPAKLEDSAVYLCASSYISGPDNEQFFGPGTRLTVL.

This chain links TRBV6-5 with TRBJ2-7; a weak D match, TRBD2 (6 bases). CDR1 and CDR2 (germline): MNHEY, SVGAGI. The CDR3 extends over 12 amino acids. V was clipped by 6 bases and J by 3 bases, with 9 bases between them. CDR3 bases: TGTGCCAGCAGCATGGGACTCTACGAGCAGTACTTC. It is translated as CASSMGLYEQYF.

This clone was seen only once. The CDR3 region is CSVEGQAGSSWNEQFF. The CDR3 DNA sequence: TGCAGCGTTGAAGGACAAGCGGGATCGTCTTGGAATGAGCAGTTCTTC. This chain links TRBV29-1 with TRBJ2-1; 7 bases map to TRBD2. The V gene end was trimmed by 1 base and the J gene end by 7 bases; junction bases not matched to a gene: 13. CDR1 and CDR2 from the germline V gene are SQVTM and ANQGSEA. This CDR3 is 16 amino acids long.

The CDR3 DNA follows: TGTGCCAGCAGCTATACTAGTATCGGCGAGCAGTACTTC. It codes for CASSYTSIGEQYF. The chain couples TRBV5-4 to TRBJ2-7, with D maybe TRBD2 (5 bases). This CDR3 contains 13 residues. V was trimmed by 3 bases and J by 6 bases, leaving 13 bases between them. Looked up from germline, CDR1 is SGHNT and CDR2 is YYREEE (reference sequence).

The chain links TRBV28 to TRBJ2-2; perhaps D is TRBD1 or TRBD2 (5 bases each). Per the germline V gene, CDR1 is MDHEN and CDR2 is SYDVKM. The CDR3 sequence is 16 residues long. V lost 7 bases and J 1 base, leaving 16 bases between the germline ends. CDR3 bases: TGTGCCAGCACTTCGACAGAGGGGAGGAACACCGGGGAGCTGTTTTTT. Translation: CASTSTEGRNTGELFF.

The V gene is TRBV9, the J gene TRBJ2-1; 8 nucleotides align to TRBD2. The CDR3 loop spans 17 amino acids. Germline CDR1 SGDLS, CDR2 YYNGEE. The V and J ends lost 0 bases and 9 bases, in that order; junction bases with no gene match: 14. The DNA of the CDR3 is TGTGCCAGCAGCGTAGGTATCGGGGGTAGCGGGATGGTTGAGCAGTTCTTC. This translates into CASSVGIGGSGMVEQFF.

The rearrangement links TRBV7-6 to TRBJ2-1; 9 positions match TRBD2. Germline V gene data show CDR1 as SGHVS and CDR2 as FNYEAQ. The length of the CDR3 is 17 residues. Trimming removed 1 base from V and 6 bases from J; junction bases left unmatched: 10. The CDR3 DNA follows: TGTGCCAGCAGCTTAGTCGAGCGGGAGGTCCACGGCAATGAGCAGTTCTTC. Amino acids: CASSLVEREVHGNEQFF.

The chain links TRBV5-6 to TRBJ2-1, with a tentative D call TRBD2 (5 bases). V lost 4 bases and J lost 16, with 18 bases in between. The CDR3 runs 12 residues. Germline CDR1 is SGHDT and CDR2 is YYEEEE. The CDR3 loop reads CASSEGLAVDFF. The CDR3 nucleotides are TGTGCCAGCAGCGAAGGACTTGCGGTCGACTTCTTC.

The CDR3 region is CASSIGAAEQFF. CDR3 nucleotide sequence: TGTGCCAGTAGTATCGGGGCTGCTGAGCAGTTCTTC. This rearrangement joins TRBV19 to TRBJ2-1, with D possibly being TRBD1 or TRBD2 (5 bases each). CDR1 is LNHDA and CDR2 is SQIVND in the germline V gene (reference sequence). The CDR3 consists of 12 residues. Trimming took off 3 bases at V and 9 bases at J, with 9 bases between the two ends.

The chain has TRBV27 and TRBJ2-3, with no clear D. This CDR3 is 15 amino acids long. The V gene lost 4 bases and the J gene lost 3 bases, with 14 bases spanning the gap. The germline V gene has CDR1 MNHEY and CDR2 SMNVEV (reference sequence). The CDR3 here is CASSSSQSGTDTQYF. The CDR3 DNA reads TGTGCCAGCAGTTCGTCCCAAAGTGGGACAGATACGCAGTATTTT.

The DNA of the CDR3 is TGTGCCAGCAGCTTGTTAGCGGAAAGCTCCTACGAGCAGTACTTC. It encodes CASSLLAESSYEQYF. The chain combines TRBV5-4 with TRBJ2-7, with D possibly being TRBD2 (6 bases). The ends were cut back, 1 base at V and 0 bases at J, with 11 bases in the middle. Germline V lookup: CDR1 SGHNT, CDR2 YYREEE (reference sequence). The CDR3 spans 15 residues.

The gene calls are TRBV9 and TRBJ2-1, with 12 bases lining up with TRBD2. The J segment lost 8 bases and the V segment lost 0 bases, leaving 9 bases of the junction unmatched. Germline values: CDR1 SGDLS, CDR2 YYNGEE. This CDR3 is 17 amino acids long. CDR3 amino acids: CASSVGLAGGPGDEQFF. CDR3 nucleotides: TGTGCCAGCAGCGTAGGGCTAGCGGGAGGGCCAGGGGATGAGCAGTTCTTC.

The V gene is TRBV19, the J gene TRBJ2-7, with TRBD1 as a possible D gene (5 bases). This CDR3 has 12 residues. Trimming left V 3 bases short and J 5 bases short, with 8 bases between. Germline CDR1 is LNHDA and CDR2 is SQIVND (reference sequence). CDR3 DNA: TGTGCCAGTAGTATGGTAGGGGACGAGCAGTACTTC. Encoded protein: CASSMVGDEQYF.

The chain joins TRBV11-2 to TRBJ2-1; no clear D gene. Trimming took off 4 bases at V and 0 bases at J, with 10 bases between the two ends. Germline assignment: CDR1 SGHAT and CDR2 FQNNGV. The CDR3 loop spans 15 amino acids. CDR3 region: CASSWGSTSYNEQFF. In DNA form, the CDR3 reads TGTGCCAGCAGCTGGGGTAGCACCTCCTACAATGAGCAGTTCTTC.

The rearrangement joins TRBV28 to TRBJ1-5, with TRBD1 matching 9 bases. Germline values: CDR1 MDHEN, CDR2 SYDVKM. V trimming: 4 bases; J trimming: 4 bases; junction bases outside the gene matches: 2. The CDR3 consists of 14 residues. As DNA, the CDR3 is TGTGCCAGCAGTTACGGACAGGGGAATCAGCCCCAGCATTTT. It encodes CASSYGQGNQPQHF.

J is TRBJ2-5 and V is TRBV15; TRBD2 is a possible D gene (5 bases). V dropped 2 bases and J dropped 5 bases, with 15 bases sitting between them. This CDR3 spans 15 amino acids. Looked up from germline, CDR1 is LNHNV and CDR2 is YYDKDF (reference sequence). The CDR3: CATSRPRVGGETQYF. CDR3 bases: TGTGCCACCAGCAGACCTCGGGTCGGCGGGGAGACCCAGTACTTC.

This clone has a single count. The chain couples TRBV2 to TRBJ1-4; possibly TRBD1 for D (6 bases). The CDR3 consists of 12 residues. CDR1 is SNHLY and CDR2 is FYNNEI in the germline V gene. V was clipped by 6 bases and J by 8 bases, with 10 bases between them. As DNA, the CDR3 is TGTGCCAGCAGCAACGGGGGCGAAAAACTGTTTTTT. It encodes CASSNGGEKLFF.

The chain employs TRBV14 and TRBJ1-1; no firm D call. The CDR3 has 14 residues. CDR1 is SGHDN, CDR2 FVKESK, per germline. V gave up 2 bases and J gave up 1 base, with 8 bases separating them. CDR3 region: CASSQYHRNTEAFF. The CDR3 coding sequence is TGTGCCAGCAGCCAATACCACAGGAACACTGAAGCTTTCTTT. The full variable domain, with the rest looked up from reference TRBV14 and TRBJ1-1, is EAGVTQFPSHSVIEKGQTVTLRCDPISGHDNLYWYRRVMGKEIKFLLHFVKESKQDESGMPNNRFLAERTGGTYSTLKVQPAELEDSGVYFCASSQYHRNTEAFFGQGTRLTVV.

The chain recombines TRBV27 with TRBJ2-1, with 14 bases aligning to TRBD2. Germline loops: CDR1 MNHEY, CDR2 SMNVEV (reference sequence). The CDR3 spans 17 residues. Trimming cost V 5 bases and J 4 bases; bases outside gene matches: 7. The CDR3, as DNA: TGTGCCAGCAGTGGGGGGACTAGCGGGGGACCTTACAATGAGCAGTTCTTC. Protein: CASSGGTSGGPYNEQFF.

This chain's CDR3 is CASSYGLAGALRTGELFF. CDR3 sequence (DNA): TGTGCCAGCAGTTACGGACTAGCGGGAGCCCTCAGGACCGGGGAGCTGTTTTTT. The chain combines TRBV28 with TRBJ2-2, with 13 bases identical to TRBD2. This CDR3 has 18 residues. V shed 4 bases and J 5 bases; nucleotides not matched to a gene: 10. Germline CDR1 is MDHEN and CDR2 is SYDVKM.

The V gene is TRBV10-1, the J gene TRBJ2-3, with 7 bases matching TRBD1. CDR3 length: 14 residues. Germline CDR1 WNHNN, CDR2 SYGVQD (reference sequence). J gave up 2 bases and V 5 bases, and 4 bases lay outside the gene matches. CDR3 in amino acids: CASSSDRITDTQYF. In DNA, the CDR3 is TGCGCCAGCAGTTCGGACAGGATCACAGATACGCAGTATTTT.

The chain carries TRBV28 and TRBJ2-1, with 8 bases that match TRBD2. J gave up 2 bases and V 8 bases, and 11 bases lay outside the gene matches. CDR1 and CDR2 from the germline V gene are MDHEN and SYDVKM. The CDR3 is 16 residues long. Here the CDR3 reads CASGIRSGSPYNEQFF. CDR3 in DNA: TGTGCCAGCGGAATCCGAAGCGGGAGCCCCTACAATGAGCAGTTCTTC.

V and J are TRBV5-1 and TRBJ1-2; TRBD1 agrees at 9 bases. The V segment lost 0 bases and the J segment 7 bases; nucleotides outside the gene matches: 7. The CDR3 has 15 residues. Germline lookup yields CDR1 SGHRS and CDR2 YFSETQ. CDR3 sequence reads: CASSLGRQGVFGYTF. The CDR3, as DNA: TGCGCCAGCAGCTTGGGTCGACAGGGGGTTTTTGGCTACACCTTC.

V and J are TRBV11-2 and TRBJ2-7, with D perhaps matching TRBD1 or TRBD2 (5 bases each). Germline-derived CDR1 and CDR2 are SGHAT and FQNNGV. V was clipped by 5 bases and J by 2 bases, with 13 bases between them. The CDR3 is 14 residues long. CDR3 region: CASSLPGAAYEQYF. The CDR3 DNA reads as TGTGCCAGCAGCCTACCCGGGGCCGCCTACGAGCAGTACTTC.

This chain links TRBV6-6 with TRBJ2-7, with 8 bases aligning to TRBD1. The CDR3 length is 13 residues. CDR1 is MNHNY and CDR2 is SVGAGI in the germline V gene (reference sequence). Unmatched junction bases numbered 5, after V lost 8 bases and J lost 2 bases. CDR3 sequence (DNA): TGTGCCAGCTGGACAGGGAGTCCCTACGAGCAGTACTTC. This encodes CASWTGSPYEQYF.

CDR3 residues: CASTTGGSYNEQFF. CDR3 in DNA: TGTGCCAGCACGACCGGTGGCTCCTACAATGAGCAGTTCTTC. The chain carries TRBV27 and TRBJ2-1, with no clear D. Germline CDR1 reads MNHEY; CDR2 reads SMNVEV (reference sequence). The CDR3 contains 14 residues. The ends were cut back, 7 bases at V and 0 bases at J, with 10 bases in the middle.

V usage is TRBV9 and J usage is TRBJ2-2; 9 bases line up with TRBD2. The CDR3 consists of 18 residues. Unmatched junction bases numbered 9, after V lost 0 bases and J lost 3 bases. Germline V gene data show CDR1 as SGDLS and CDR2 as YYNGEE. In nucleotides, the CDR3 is TGTGCCAGCAGCGTAGCCGGGGTAGCGGGAGCGTACACCGGGGAGCTGTTTTTT. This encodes CASSVAGVAGAYTGELFF.

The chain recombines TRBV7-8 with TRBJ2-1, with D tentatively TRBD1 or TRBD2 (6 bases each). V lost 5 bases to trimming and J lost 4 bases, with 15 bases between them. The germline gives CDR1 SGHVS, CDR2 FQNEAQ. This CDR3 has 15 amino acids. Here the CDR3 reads CASSIGGGPYNEQFF. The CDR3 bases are TGTGCCAGCAGCATAGGGGGAGGCCCTTACAATGAGCAGTTCTTC. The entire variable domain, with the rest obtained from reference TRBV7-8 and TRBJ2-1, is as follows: GAGVSQSPRYKVAKRGQDVALRCDPISGHVSLFWYQQALGQGPEFLTYFQNEAQLDKSGLPSDRFFAERPEGSVSTLKIQRTQQEDSAVYLCASSIGGGPYNEQFFGPGTRLTVL.